The source of this TCR beta chain is a study of blood T cell repertoires in COVID-19. Study at large: There were acute and convalescent COVID-19 samples, and they came from the United States, Italy and Spain.

This table comes from immunoSEQ multiplex PCR, and its TCRdb copy is limited to in-frame clones, with some not included. The sample shows some 170,000 clones, 60% to 85% of them seen only once. V was pared by 4 bases and J by 5 bases, with 5 bases of the junction left unmatched. The CDR3 extends over 13 amino acids. Germline V gene sequence: CDR1 SGHNT, CDR2 YYREEE (reference sequence). Material: peripheral blood. The TCR was taken from a man in his fifties or sixties with acute or convalescent COVID-19. This chain connects TRBV5-4 to TRBJ1-2; 7 bases line up with TRBD1. The CDR3 sequence: CASSLTTGYGYTF. DNA of the CDR3: TGTGCCAGCAGCCTTACGACAGGGTATGGCTACACCTTC. The complete variable domain, with remaining parts taken from reference TRBV5-4 and TRBJ1-2, reads ETGVTQSPTHLIKTRGQQVTLRCSSQSGHNTVSWYQQALGQGPQFIFQYYREEENGRGNFPPRFSGLQFPNYSSELNVNALELDDSALYLCASSLTTGYGYTFGSGTRLTVV.